A selection of T cell receptor beta chains follows, all from one sample in a study of T-cell reconstitution after alpha-beta-depleted transplantation in children. TCRdb recomputed calls from the PCR reads with MiXCR, one row per CDR3 protein. The sample comprises 120,000 to 150,000 distinct CDR3 sequences, 8% to 10% of which are singletons, and 15% to 20% rests with the top ten. The specimen was PBMCs, mostly from graft donor cells, collected 180 days after TCRalphabeta/CD19-depleted stem cell transplant. These receptor sequences come from a female patient between 2 and 15 years old who had a stem cell transplant for congenital amegakaryocytic thrombocytopenia, so the T cells may come from the graft donor. Both conserved end residues are part of each CDR3.

v_gene,j_gene,CDR3aa
TRBV12-3/TRBV12-4,TRBJ2-2,CASSYLLNTGELFF
TRBV5-1,TRBJ2-5,CASSSGTSGSLGGETQYF
TRBV4-1,TRBJ2-6,CASSQGGRGERSGANVLTF
TRBV4-2,TRBJ2-1,CATSQRGRGSSYNEQFF
TRBV11-2,TRBJ2-1,CASSLGWGLAGAGGLNNEQFF
TRBV11-2,TRBJ2-1,CASSLDLYSLVNNEQFF
TRBV10-3,TRBJ2-6,CAISSFGTSGTGGANVLTF
TRBV20-1,TRBJ2-2,CSARTPSGPGELFF
TRBV10-3,TRBJ2-1,CAISESRLAGVGGNEQFF
TRBV14,TRBJ2-2,CASSQVRGGELFF
TRBV12-3/TRBV12-4,TRBJ2-7,CASSLNYYEQYF
TRBV20-1,TRBJ2-3,CSARPGTGGIADTQYF
TRBV5-1,TRBJ2-7,CASSLGPGEQYF
TRBV20-1,TRBJ2-3,CSARDRGQGEDTQYF
TRBV5-4,TRBJ2-1,CASSKAGVGYNEQFF
TRBV30,TRBJ2-2,CAWSGGMAGELFF
TRBV2,TRBJ2-2,CASSDLAGTGELFF
TRBV21-1,TRBJ1-2,CASSTPGQGVRNYGYTF
TRBV29-1,TRBJ2-2,CSVVGSPNTGELFF
TRBV12-3/TRBV12-4,TRBJ1-3,CASILGPWLDSGNTIYF
TRBV7-9,TRBJ1-2,CASSFGQVRSYTF
TRBV28,TRBJ2-1,CAGGVRLAGYNEQFF
TRBV30,TRBJ2-6,CAWSSLGTGRANVLTF
TRBV12-3/TRBV12-4,TRBJ1-4,CASTKQGISSLSEKLFF
TRBV7-9,TRBJ1-4,CASSAARTGVNEKLFF
TRBV2,TRBJ2-7,CASSETWAYEQYF
TRBV5-1,TRBJ1-1,CASSSSTLNTEAFF
TRBV5-6,TRBJ2-1,CASSLVQTEQFF
TRBV7-9,TRBJ1-4,CASSPLGTGEPKLFF
TRBV20-1,TRBJ2-7,CSARDGTNYEQYF
TRBV6-5,TRBJ1-2,CASSYSTTGYGYTF
TRBV28,TRBJ1-5,CASSLPNRLRPQHF
TRBV5-1,TRBJ2-7,CATASGGVFDEQYF
TRBV7-9,TRBJ2-3,CASSPPSLTDTQYF
TRBV7-8,TRBJ2-3,CASSDLGTGGRSF
TRBV25-1,TRBJ2-5,CASSEYLRETQYF
TRBV5-1,TRBJ2-7,CASSLGKGTYEQYF
TRBV28,TRBJ2-3,CASRTPVRDTQYF
TRBV12-3/TRBV12-4,TRBJ2-3,CASSPGLDTDTQYF
TRBV27,TRBJ1-2,CASSFTGPNYGYTF
TRBV25-1,TRBJ1-3,CASSVGGNTIYF
TRBV20-1,TRBJ2-7,CSARTGLGSYEQYF